The next 22 T cell receptor beta chains were all read from a single sample in a study of regulatory T cells in long-lasting Graves disease. The sample's time point: newly diagnosed GD, antithyroid drugs for less than 3 months. PBMC-derived RNA was used for the TCR library. Arm-PCR of CDR3 regions with iRepertoire HTBI primers generated TCR beta libraries. TCRdb used MiXCR to reprocess the multiplex PCR reads, holding one entry per CDR3 protein. The sample consists of about 560,000 distinct CDR3 sequences, 15% to 20% of them appearing once. A further study also used this sample, focusing on T cells in Graves' hyperthyroidism and ophthalmopathy.

The sequenced sample was peripheral blood mononuclear cells (PBMCs), obtained at new diagnosis, from a patient treated with antithyroid drugs. Receptors were obtained from a man aged 18 to 30 with Graves disease.

This clonotype was counted at least ten times. The rearrangement joins TRBV9 to TRBJ2-1; tentative D call: TRBD1 (6 bases). V was clipped by 4 bases and J by 1 base, with 15 bases between them. CDR1 and CDR2 from the germline V gene are SGDLS and YYNGEE. The CDR3 runs to 16 residues. CDR3 protein: CASSTTTGGSYNEQFF. The CDR3, as DNA: TGTGCCAGCAGCACTACGACAGGTGGATCCTACAATGAGCAGTTCTTC.

The rearrangement joins TRBV9 to TRBJ1-2; 7 bases align to TRBD1. CDR3 length: 13 residues. The trim removed 2 bases at V and 3 bases at J, leaving 1 base unmatched. Germline V gives CDR1 SGDLS, CDR2 YYNGEE. In DNA, the CDR3 is TGTGCCAGCAGCGTCCAGGGGGACTATGGCTACACCTTC. It specifies CASSVQGDYGYTF.

This clonotype was recorded many times. This sequence joins TRBV28 and TRBJ1-2, with D perhaps matching TRBD1 (5 bases). Per the germline V gene, CDR1 is MDHEN and CDR2 is SYDVKM. V was pared by 6 bases and J by 5 bases, with 13 bases between. The CDR3 has 13 amino acids. CDR3 nucleotide sequence: TGTGCCAGCAGCCCCGGGGCGCGTTATGGCTACACCTTC. Encoded protein: CASSPGARYGYTF.

Ten or more counts support this clonotype. The gene calls are TRBV28 and TRBJ2-7; D call uncertain. The CDR3 extends over 12 amino acids. Germline values: CDR1 MDHEN, CDR2 SYDVKM. Deletions cut 5 bases from V and 3 bases from J, with 8 bases between. The CDR3 protein is CASSLTVYEQYF. In nucleotides, the CDR3 is TGTGCCAGCAGTCTGACCGTCTACGAGCAGTACTTC.

The table lists this clonotype with a few counts. This chain connects TRBV29-1 to TRBJ2-4; no reliable D call. Germline V lookup: CDR1 SQVTM, CDR2 ANQGSEA. V shed 4 bases and J shed 1 base, with 11 bases lying between them. This CDR3 region has 14 residues. CDR3 sequence: CSVVGMGAKNIQYF. In DNA form, the CDR3 reads TGCAGCGTTGTGGGCATGGGGGCCAAAAACATTCAGTACTTC.

V gene TRBV4-1 combines with J gene TRBJ2-2; 10 bases are a match to TRBD2. From germline, CDR1 is MGHRA and CDR2 YSYEKL. Losses at the gene ends were 0 bases for V and 3 bases for J; bases not matched to a gene: 7. CDR3 length: 18 residues. CDR3 sequence reads: CASSQEEREGLDTGELFF. The CDR3 DNA sequence: TGCGCCAGCAGCCAAGAGGAGCGGGAGGGCCTTGACACCGGGGAGCTGTTTTTT.

In this sample, this clonotype turned up a few times. The V and J genes are TRBV24-1 and TRBJ2-1; D could derive from TRBD1 or TRBD2 (5 bases each). The V end was cut by 12 bases, the J end by 3 bases, with 11 bases between. This CDR3 has 12 amino acids. CDR1 KGHDR and CDR2 SFDVKD come from the germline V gene. CDR3 DNA: TGTGCCTCACGGGGCAGCTACAATGAGCAGTTCTTC. Translated: CASRGSYNEQFF.

This chain connects TRBV20-1 to TRBJ2-1, with D possibly matching TRBD2 (5 bases). Per the germline V gene, CDR1 is DFQATT and CDR2 is SNEGSKA (reference sequence). The CDR3 is made up of 13 amino acids. Trimming cost V 3 bases and J 3 bases, with 9 bases left between them. CDR3 protein: CSASADYYNEQFF. The CDR3, as DNA: TGCAGTGCTAGTGCTGACTACTACAATGAGCAGTTCTTC.

As regards this clonotype: The conserved closing phenylalanine or tryptophan is absent in this CDR3, likely reflecting a read error. CDR3: CASSLRGTTSGFITDTQYY. As DNA, the CDR3 is TGTGCCAGCAGCTTAAGGGGCACGACTAGCGGGTTTATAACAGATACGCAGTATTAT. The rearrangement links TRBV11-2 to TRBJ2-3; TRBD2 matches at 10 bases. The CDR3 spans 19 residues. V was pared by 2 bases and J by 3 bases, with 14 bases of the junction left unmatched. Germline CDR1 is SGHAT and CDR2 is FQNNGV.

This clonotype came up a few times. The chain links TRBV30 to TRBJ2-1, with D perhaps being TRBD1 or TRBD2 (5 bases each). The length of the CDR3 is 14 residues. V was shortened by 4 bases and J by 8 bases, with 18 bases between the two germline ends. Germline V gene data show CDR1 as GTSNPN and CDR2 as SVGIG (reference sequence). The CDR3 nucleotides are TGTGCCTGGAATCGGGAACTGCCGGGGCATGAGCAGTTCTTC. Translated, it gives CAWNRELPGHEQFF.

The gene calls are TRBV25-1 and TRBJ2-1, with 7 bases lining up with TRBD1. V shed 6 bases, J shed 2 bases, and the junction held 7 bases outside the gene matches. Per the germline V gene, CDR1 is MGHDK and CDR2 is SYGVNS. The CDR3 has 15 amino acids. DNA of the CDR3: TGTGCCAGCAGCCCAGACAGGGAAGCCTACAATGAGCAGTTCTTC. This codes for CASSPDREAYNEQFF.

This chain links TRBV5-5 with TRBJ1-6; the match to TRBD1 covers 9 bases. The V gene's germline CDR1 is SGHKS and CDR2 YYEKEE (reference sequence). V was pared by 2 bases and J by 6 bases, with 6 bases of the junction left unmatched. CDR3 length: 16 amino acids. The chain's CDR3 is CASSFRPGQGNSPLHF. The CDR3 DNA is TGTGCCAGCAGCTTTCGACCGGGACAGGGTAATTCACCCCTCCACTTT.

This clonotype has ten or more counts. The V call is TRBV10-2, the J call TRBJ2-3; tentative D call: TRBD2 (6 bases). Germline CDR1 WSHSY, CDR2 SAAADI. The CDR3 covers 16 residues. Deletions cut 3 bases from V and 0 bases from J, with 13 bases between. CDR3 DNA: TGCGCCAGCAGTGATCCCGGCGGGACTAGCACAGATACGCAGTATTTT. Translating gives CASSDPGGTSTDTQYF.

There are many counts of this clonotype. One junction end does not reproduce the germline sequence, and a read error may be involved. This chain links TRBV12-3 or TRBV12-4 with TRBJ2-7, with D maybe TRBD1 (5 bases). This CDR3 contains 14 residues. CDR3 residues: CASSPGPGTYEQYF. In nucleotides, the CDR3 is TGCGCCAGCAGCCCAGGGCCAGGGACCTACGAGCAGTACTTC.

The chain has TRBV13 and TRBJ2-3; TRBD2 matches at 7 bases. Per the germline V gene, CDR1 is PRHDT and CDR2 is FYEKMQ (reference sequence). There are 14 residues in the CDR3. J was trimmed by 7 bases and V by 4 bases; bases with no gene match: 8. For the CDR3, the DNA is TGTGCCAGCAGCTCCAGGGAGGGCGGGAATACGCAGTATTTT. This sequence encodes CASSSREGGNTQYF.

There are many counts of this clonotype. The chain combines TRBV3-1 with TRBJ2-1, with D perhaps matching TRBD2 (5 bases). Per the germline V gene, CDR1 is LGHDT and CDR2 is YNNKEL (reference sequence). The CDR3 is 13 amino acids. Trimming took off 3 bases at V and 9 bases at J, with 12 bases between the two ends. CDR3 sequence (DNA): TGTGCCAGCAGCCAGTACACTCGGGGTGAGCAGTTCTTC. This translates into CASSQYTRGEQFF.

This clonotype was recorded many times. J is TRBJ2-7 and V is TRBV27, with a weak D call TRBD2 (6 bases). The CDR3 covers 13 residues. The germline CDR1 and CDR2 sequences are MNHEY and SMNVEV (reference sequence). V shed 2 bases and J shed 5 bases, with 10 bases lying between them. The CDR3 bases are TGTGCCAGCAGTTTAGTCGCGGGGAACGAGCAGTACTTC. Translation: CASSLVAGNEQYF.

CDR3 sequence: CSARVGSPNTEAFF. The CDR3 nucleotides are TGCAGTGCTAGAGTAGGTAGCCCGAACACTGAAGCTTTCTTT. V gene TRBV20-1 combines with J gene TRBJ1-1; D unresolved. In germline, CDR1 is DFQATT, CDR2 SNEGSKA (reference sequence). This CDR3 has 14 residues. The V end lost 1 base, the J end lost 1 base, and 10 bases lay between the germline ends.

The chain has TRBV30 and TRBJ1-1; TRBD1 matches at 8 bases. V lost 0 bases to trimming and J lost 5 bases; unmatched junction nucleotides: 8. The CDR3 is made up of 15 amino acids. From germline, CDR1 is GTSNPN and CDR2 SVGIG (reference sequence). The CDR3 loop reads CAWSVKGQAYTEAFF. The CDR3 DNA is TGTGCCTGGAGTGTAAAGGGACAGGCCTATACTGAAGCTTTCTTT.

The rearrangement joins TRBV6-5 to TRBJ2-3; 7 nucleotides align to TRBD2. The V segment lost 1 base and the J segment 4 bases; nucleotides outside the gene matches: 5. Germline CDR1 MNHEY, CDR2 SVGAGI. This CDR3 comprises 15 residues. CDR3 amino acids: CASSYYGRRADTQYF. CDR3 coding DNA: TGTGCCAGCAGTTACTACGGGAGGAGGGCAGATACGCAGTATTTT.

Notes on this clonotype: This may be a read error, as it is one base from a much larger clone. The chain uses TRBV5-1 and TRBJ1-2; no clear D. The CDR3 is 13 amino acids. V lost 0 bases and J lost 3, with 6 bases in between. Germline CDR1 is SGHRS and CDR2 is YFSETQ. This CDR3 is CASSLDGDYGYTF. CDR3 nucleotide sequence: TGCGCCAGCAGCTTGGACGGGGACTATGGCTACACCTTC.

The chain is built from TRBV6-2 or TRBV6-3 and TRBJ2-5; 7 positions agree with TRBD2. The V segment lost 5 bases and the J segment 5 bases; nucleotides outside the gene matches: 8. Germline CDR1 is MNHEY and CDR2 is SVGEGT. CDR3 length: 14 residues. The CDR3 nucleotides are TGTGCCAGCAGTCCTCTGGGGGGAGGGGAGACCCAGTACTTC. It translates to CASSPLGGGETQYF.